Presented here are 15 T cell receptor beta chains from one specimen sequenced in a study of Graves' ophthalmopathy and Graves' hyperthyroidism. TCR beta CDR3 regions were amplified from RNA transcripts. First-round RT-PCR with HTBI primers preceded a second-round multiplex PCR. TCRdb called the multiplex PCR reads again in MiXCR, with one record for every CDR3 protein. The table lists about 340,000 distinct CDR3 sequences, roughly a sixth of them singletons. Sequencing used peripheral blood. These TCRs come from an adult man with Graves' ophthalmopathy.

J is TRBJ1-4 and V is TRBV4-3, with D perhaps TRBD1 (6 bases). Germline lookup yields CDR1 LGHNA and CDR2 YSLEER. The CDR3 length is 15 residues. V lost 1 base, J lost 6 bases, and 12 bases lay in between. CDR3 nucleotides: TGCGCCAGCAGCCAAGTCGCAGGGGTGGATGAAAAACTGTTTTTT. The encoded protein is CASSQVAGVDEKLFF.

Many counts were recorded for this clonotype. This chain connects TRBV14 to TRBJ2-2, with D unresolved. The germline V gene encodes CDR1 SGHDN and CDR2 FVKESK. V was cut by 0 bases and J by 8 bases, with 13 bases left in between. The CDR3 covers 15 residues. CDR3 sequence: CASSQDGMPFGELFF. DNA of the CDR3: TGTGCCAGCAGCCAAGATGGCATGCCCTTTGGGGAGCTGTTTTTT.

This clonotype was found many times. CDR3 sequence reads: CASSGGGNPQETQYF. The CDR3 DNA follows: TGTGCCAGCAGCGGGGGCGGTAACCCCCAAGAGACCCAGTACTTC. The chain joins TRBV6-1 to TRBJ2-5; D might be TRBD1 or TRBD2, each matching 6 bases. V was pared by 6 bases and J by 1 base, with 15 bases between. This CDR3 region has 15 residues. Germline V gene sequence: CDR1 MNHNS, CDR2 SASEGT.

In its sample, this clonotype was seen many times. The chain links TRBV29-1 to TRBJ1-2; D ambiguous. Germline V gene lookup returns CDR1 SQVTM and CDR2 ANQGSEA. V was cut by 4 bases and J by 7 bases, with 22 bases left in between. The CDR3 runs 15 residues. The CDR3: CSVAHREARALGYTF. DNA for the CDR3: TGCAGCGTTGCCCATCGGGAAGCGCGGGCCCTTGGCTACACCTTC.

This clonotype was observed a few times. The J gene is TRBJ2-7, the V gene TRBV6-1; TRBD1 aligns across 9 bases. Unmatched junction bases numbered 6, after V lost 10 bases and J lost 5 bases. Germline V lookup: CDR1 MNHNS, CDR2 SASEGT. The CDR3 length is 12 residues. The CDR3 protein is CANGTGLHEQYF. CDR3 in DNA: TGTGCCAACGGGACAGGGCTCCACGAGCAGTACTTC.

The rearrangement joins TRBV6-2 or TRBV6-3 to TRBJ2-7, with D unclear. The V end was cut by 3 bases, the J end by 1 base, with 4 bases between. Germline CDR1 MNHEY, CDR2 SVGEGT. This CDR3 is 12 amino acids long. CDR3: CASSYTSYEQYF. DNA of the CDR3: TGTGCCAGCAGTTATACTTCCTACGAGCAGTACTTC.

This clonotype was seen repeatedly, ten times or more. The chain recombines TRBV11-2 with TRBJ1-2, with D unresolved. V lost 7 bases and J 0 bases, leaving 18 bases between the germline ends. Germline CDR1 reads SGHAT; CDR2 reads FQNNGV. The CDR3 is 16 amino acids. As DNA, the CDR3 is TGTGCCAGCAACATCAAACCGGGCTCAGCTAACTATGGCTACACCTTC. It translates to CASNIKPGSANYGYTF.

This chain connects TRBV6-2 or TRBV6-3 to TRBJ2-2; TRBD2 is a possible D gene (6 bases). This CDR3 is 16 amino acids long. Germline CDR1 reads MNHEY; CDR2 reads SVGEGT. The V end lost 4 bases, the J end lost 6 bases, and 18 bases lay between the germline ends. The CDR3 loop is CASSLLGGMWAGELFF. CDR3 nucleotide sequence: TGTGCCAGCAGTTTACTCGGCGGGATGTGGGCCGGGGAGCTGTTTTTT.

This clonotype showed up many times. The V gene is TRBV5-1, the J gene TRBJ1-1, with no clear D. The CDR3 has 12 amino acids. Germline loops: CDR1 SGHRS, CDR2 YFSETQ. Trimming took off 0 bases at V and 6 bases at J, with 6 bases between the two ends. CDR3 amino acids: CASSLGLSEAFF. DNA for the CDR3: TGCGCCAGCAGCTTGGGTCTCTCTGAAGCTTTCTTT.

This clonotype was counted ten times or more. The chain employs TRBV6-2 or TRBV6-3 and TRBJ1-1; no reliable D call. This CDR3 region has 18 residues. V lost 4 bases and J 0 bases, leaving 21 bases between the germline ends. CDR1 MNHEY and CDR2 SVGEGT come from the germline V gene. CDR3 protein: CASSSRWPADFMNTEAFF. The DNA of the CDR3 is TGTGCCAGCAGTTCCCGATGGCCGGCCGATTTCATGAACACTGAAGCTTTCTTT.

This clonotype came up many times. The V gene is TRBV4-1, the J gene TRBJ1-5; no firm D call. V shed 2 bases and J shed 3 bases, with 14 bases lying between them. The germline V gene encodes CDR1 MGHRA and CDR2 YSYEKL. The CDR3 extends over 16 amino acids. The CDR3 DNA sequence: TGCGCCAGCAGCCAATTCCCGACGCAAAACAATCAGCCCCAGCATTTT. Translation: CASSQFPTQNNQPQHF.

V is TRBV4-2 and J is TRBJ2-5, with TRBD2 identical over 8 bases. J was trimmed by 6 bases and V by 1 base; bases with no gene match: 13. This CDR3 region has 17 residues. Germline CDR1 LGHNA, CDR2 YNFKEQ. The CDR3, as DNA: TGTGCCAGCAGCCAAGGGGCGCGAGCGGGAGTTCCAAAGACCCAGTACTTC. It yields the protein CASSQGARAGVPKTQYF.

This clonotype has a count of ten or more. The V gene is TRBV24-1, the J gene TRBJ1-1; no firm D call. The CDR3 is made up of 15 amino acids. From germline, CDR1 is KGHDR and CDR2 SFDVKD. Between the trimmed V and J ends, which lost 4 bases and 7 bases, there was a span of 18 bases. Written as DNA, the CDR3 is TGTGCCACCAGTGACCCAAAGGGCGGCAATGATGAAGCTTTCTTT. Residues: CATSDPKGGNDEAFF.

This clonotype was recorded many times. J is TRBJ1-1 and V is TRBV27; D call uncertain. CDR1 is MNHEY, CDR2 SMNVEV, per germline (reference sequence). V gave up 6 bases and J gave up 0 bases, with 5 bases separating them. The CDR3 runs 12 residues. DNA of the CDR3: TGTGCCAGCAGACCTATGAACACTGAAGCTTTCTTT. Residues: CASRPMNTEAFF.

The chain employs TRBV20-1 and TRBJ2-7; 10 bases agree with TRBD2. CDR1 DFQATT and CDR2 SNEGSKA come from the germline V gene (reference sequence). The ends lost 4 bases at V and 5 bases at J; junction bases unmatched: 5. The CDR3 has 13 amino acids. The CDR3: CSANLAGANEQYF. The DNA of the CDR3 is TGCAGTGCTAATCTAGCGGGAGCCAACGAGCAGTACTTC.